The rows below give T cell receptor beta chains drawn from one sample of a study of T cell responses to AZD1222 COVID-19 vaccine. Sequenced by immunoSEQ multiplex PCR; TCRdb stores in-frame clones only, minus some. This sample has about 140,000 clones, with about 86% found just once. The sample here was peripheral blood, taken 28 days after the second AZD1222 dose. The origin of the receptors is an adult who received the AZD1222 COVID-19 vaccine. Both conserved end residues are part of each CDR3. D genes are given only for firm matches. Clone size is given for some rows only: seen once, a few or many times, or a class if the clone is expanded.

NA	TRBV10-2	TRBJ2-1	NA	CATDPGAYNEQFF	TGCGCCACCGACCCCGGAGCCTACAATGAGCAGTTCTTC
NA	TRBV2	TRBJ2-5	TRBD1	CASSQGAPRETQYF	TGTGCCAGCAGTCAGGGGGCCCCCAGGGAGACCCAGTACTTC
NA	TRBV2	TRBJ1-2	NA	CASSEFIGQSDYGYTF	TGTGCCAGCAGTGAATTTATAGGACAGAGTGACTATGGCTACACCTTC
NA	TRBV5-1	TRBJ2-3	TRBD1	CASSLALQGGSADTQYF	TGCGCCAGCAGCTTGGCCCTACAGGGGGGTTCGGCAGATACGCAGTATTTT
NA	TRBV10-2	TRBJ1-2	TRBD1	CASSETGGGYGYTF	TGCGCCAGCAGTGAGACAGGGGGCGGCTATGGCTACACCTTC
NA	TRBV5-1	TRBJ2-5	NA	CASRPTQGRETQYF	TGCGCCAGCAGACCGACACAGGGGAGGGAGACCCAGTACTTC
NA	TRBV7-7	TRBJ2-1	NA	CASSPQGLSGQFF	TGTGCTAGCAGCCCGCAGGGACTCAGTGGGCAGTTCTTC
NA	TRBV29-1	TRBJ1-2	NA	CSVDLSTSPRGYTF	TGCAGCGTTGATCTGAGCACCTCCCCGCGGGGCTACACCTTC
NA	TRBV19	TRBJ2-6	NA	CASSGANVLTF	TGTGCCAGTTCTGGGGCCAACGTCCTGACTTTC
NA	TRBV14	TRBJ1-4	NA	CASSPSGAGNEKLFF	TGTGCCAGCAGCCCCTCTGGGGCGGGTAATGAAAAACTGTTTTTT
NA	TRBV5-1	TRBJ1-1	NA	CASSLVSNTEAFF	TGCGCCAGCAGCTTGGTGTCGAACACTGAAGCTTTCTTT
once	TRBV6-1	TRBJ2-7	TRBD1	CASSEAPGQSYEQYF	TGTGCCAGCAGTGAAGCCCCGGGACAGAGCTACGAGCAGTACTTC
NA	TRBV7-8	TRBJ2-7	NA	CASSYSPPTGYYEQYF	TGTGCCAGCAGCTATAGCCCTCCGACAGGTTACTACGAGCAGTACTTC
NA	TRBV30	TRBJ1-2	NA	CAWSVSRGLGYTF	TGTGCCTGGAGTGTTAGTAGAGGATTGGGCTACACCTTC
NA	TRBV10-2	TRBJ2-3	NA	CASRLPGADTQYF	TGCGCCAGCAGACTCCCAGGGGCAGATACGCAGTATTTT
NA	TRBV7-2	TRBJ2-2	TRBD2	CASSPQRGFGELFF	TGTGCCAGCAGCCCCCAGCGGGGGTTCGGGGAGCTGTTTTTT
NA	TRBV18	TRBJ2-5	TRBD2	CASSPQAAGVSETQYF	TGTGCCAGCTCACCGCAGGCAGCGGGAGTATCCGAGACCCAGTACTTC
once	TRBV2	TRBJ2-3	TRBD1	CASTGQGLTDTQYF	TGTGCCAGCACCGGACAGGGGCTAACAGATACGCAGTATTTT
NA	TRBV5-6	TRBJ1-5	TRBD1	CASSLGYRTGSNQPQHF	TGTGCCAGCAGCCTGGGTTACAGGACAGGGAGCAATCAGCCCCAGCATTTT
few	TRBV24-1	TRBJ2-1	NA	CATSDVRDMLDEQFF	TGTGCCACCAGTGATGTCCGGGACATGTTGGATGAGCAGTTCTTC
few	TRBV9	TRBJ1-1	NA	CASSVGVRANTEAFF	TGTGCCAGCAGCGTTGGGGTGAGAGCGAACACTGAAGCTTTCTTT
NA	TRBV5-6	TRBJ1-5	TRBD1	CASSTTGGDQPQHF	TGTGCCAGCAGCACCACAGGGGGGGATCAGCCCCAGCATTTT
NA	TRBV29-1	TRBJ1-1	NA	CSVEVAGPKLEAFF	TGCAGCGTTGAAGTCGCCGGGCCAAAACTTGAAGCTTTCTTT
NA	TRBV7-2	TRBJ1-3	TRBD1	CASSLKQGSTGNTIYF	TGTGCCAGCAGCTTAAAACAGGGGAGTACTGGAAACACCATATATTTT
NA	TRBV28	TRBJ2-1	TRBD1	CASSQGQGSYNEQFF	TGTGCCAGCAGTCAGGGACAGGGATCTTACAATGAGCAGTTCTTC
NA	TRBV21-1	TRBJ2-3	NA	CASSKGPSASTDTQYF	TGTGCCAGCAGCAAAGGGCCTAGCGCTAGCACAGATACGCAGTATTTT
NA	TRBV4-1	TRBJ1-2	NA	CASSQDEYKKEGYTF	TGCGCCAGCAGCCAAGATGAGTACAAGAAAGAAGGCTACACCTTC
NA	TRBV29-1	TRBJ1-1	NA	CSVEGGKKNTEAFF	TGCAGCGTTGAAGGTGGGAAGAAGAACACTGAAGCTTTCTTT
NA	TRBV18	TRBJ1-6	TRBD1	CASSQTGQGAGSPLHF	TGTGCCAGCTCACAAACGGGACAGGGGGCAGGCTCACCCCTCCACTTT
NA	TRBV19	TRBJ1-4	NA	CASSRTFYGEKLFF	TGTGCCAGTAGCCGGACATTCTATGGAGAAAAACTGTTTTTT
NA	TRBV27	TRBJ1-2	NA	CASSLLGHRDYGYTF	TGTGCCAGCAGTTTGCTTGGGCATCGGGACTATGGCTACACCTTC
NA	TRBV5-1	TRBJ2-2	NA	CASNVLGADTGELFF	TGCGCCAGCAACGTGCTCGGGGCGGACACCGGGGAGCTGTTTTTT
NA	TRBV20-1	TRBJ2-7	NA	CSAERGYEQYF	TGCAGTGCCGAGAGGGGATACGAGCAGTACTTC
NA	TRBV29-1	TRBJ1-5	TRBD1	CSAKGAGNQPQHF	TGCAGCGCAAAGGGGGCTGGCAATCAGCCCCAGCATTTT
NA	TRBV11-2	TRBJ1-3	NA	CASSLGIGSGNTIYF	TGTGCCAGCAGCTTAGGGATTGGCTCTGGAAACACCATATATTTT
NA	TRBV18	TRBJ1-2	TRBD1	CASSSGQENYGYTF	TGTGCCAGCTCATCCGGACAGGAGAACTATGGCTACACCTTC
NA	TRBV6-5	TRBJ2-7	TRBD1	CASSRTGELNEQYF	TGTGCCAGCAGCCGGACAGGGGAGTTGAACGAGCAGTACTTC
few	TRBV27	TRBJ1-2	NA	CASGAGGSFSMYGYTF	TGTGCCAGCGGCGCCGGGGGGTCTTTTAGTATGTATGGCTACACCTTC
NA	TRBV18	TRBJ1-2	TRBD1	CASSFLGQGDFGYTF	TGTGCCAGCTCATTTTTGGGACAGGGAGATTTCGGCTACACCTTC
NA	TRBV10-3	TRBJ1-2	NA	CAIRGTEYGYTF	TGTGCCATCAGGGGGACCGAATATGGCTACACCTTC
NA	TRBV2	TRBJ2-5	NA	CASSASVSETQYF	TGTGCCAGCAGTGCTAGCGTGTCAGAGACCCAGTACTTC
few	TRBV3-1/TRBV3-2	TRBJ2-4	TRBD2	CASSVTGTSGGAKNIQYF	TGTGCCAGCAGCGTAACCGGGACTAGCGGGGGCGCCAAAAACATTCAGTACTTC
NA	TRBV2	TRBJ1-1	TRBD1	CASGTGTNTEAFF	TGTGCCAGCGGGACAGGGACGAACACTGAAGCTTTCTTT
NA	TRBV5-1	TRBJ2-1	NA	CASSSSGSPYNEQFF	TGCGCCAGCAGCTCTTCGGGATCCCCCTACAATGAGCAGTTCTTC
NA	TRBV27	TRBJ1-6	TRBD1	CASSNRGLPHSPLHF	TGTGCCAGCAGTAACAGGGGGCTCCCTCATTCACCCCTCCACTTT
NA	TRBV10-3	TRBJ2-3	NA	CAISESLATEDTQYF	TGTGCCATCAGTGAGTCCTTGGCGACTGAAGATACGCAGTATTTT
NA	TRBV24-1	TRBJ2-2	NA	CATSDPTQDANTGELFF	TGTGCCACCAGTGATCCCACCCAGGACGCGAACACCGGGGAGCTGTTTTTT
NA	TRBV9	TRBJ2-7	NA	CASSRGEPYEQYF	TGTGCCAGCAGTAGGGGAGAACCCTACGAGCAGTACTTC
once	TRBV6-5	TRBJ1-1	TRBD1	CASSPGQGKTEAFF	TGTGCCAGCAGCCCGGGACAGGGAAAAACTGAAGCTTTCTTT
once	TRBV5-1	TRBJ2-7	TRBD2	CASSPPASGRTDEQYF	TGCGCCAGCAGCCCTCCGGCTAGCGGGAGAACCGACGAGCAGTACTTC
few	TRBV6-5	TRBJ1-1	NA	CASSILSRSDTEAFF	TGTGCCAGCAGTATCCTGAGCAGGAGCGACACTGAAGCTTTCTTT
NA	TRBV2	TRBJ1-2	NA	CATLTGGGETGYTF	TGTGCCACACTAACGGGTGGGGGCGAAACTGGCTACACCTTC